The 23 T cell receptor beta chains listed next were all sequenced from one sample in a study of vaccination and CD4 T cells after COVID-19 (dated by TCRdb to between 2020 and 2023). The library was made by PCR. Sequenced using an Illumina iSeq 100. TCR sequencing of DNA from cultured CD4+ T cells used the Oncomine TCR Beta short-read assay at the Johns Hopkins FTIC core. The QIAamp micro DNA kit was used to extract genomic DNA from the cultured CD4+ T cells. TCRdb passed the public sequencing reads through fastp at Q25 and MiXCR, retaining productive beta sequences. Every CDR3 protein is listed once, alongside the most common genes and DNA of its rows. The sample table lists 8,000 to 10,000 distinct CDR3 sequences, 30% to 35% of them with a count of one. The leading ten clones occupy about 28% of the sample. These TCRs' antigens remain unknown. The meaning of the sample's treatment or condition label: approximately nine-day PBMC culture with coronavirus spike peptide pools or control peptides (ViraFEST assay). CD4+ T cells from unexposed donors were collected before the COVID-19 pandemic (2011-2018).

Material: CD4+ T cells from blood, cultured in vitro. Receptors originate from a human donor in good health.

The CDR3 spells CASSVGQGPNYGYTF. The CDR3 region has the DNA TGTGCCAGCAGCGTAGGCCAGGGCCCTAACTATGGCTACACCTTC. The chain joins TRBV9 to TRBJ1-2, with a tentative D call TRBD1 (5 bases). Deletions cut 0 bases from V and 0 bases from J, with 9 bases between. The CDR3 runs to 15 residues. Germline loops: CDR1 SGDLS, CDR2 YYNGEE.

This clonotype showed up just a few times. The J gene is TRBJ2-2, the V gene TRBV6-1; 9 nucleotides agree with TRBD2. This CDR3 region has 16 residues. Germline-derived CDR1 and CDR2 are MNHNS and SASEGT. Trimming at V came to 8 bases and at J to 5 bases, leaving 12 bases not matched to a gene. For the CDR3, the DNA is TGTGCCAGCGTATACGGGGCGGGAGGGCCGACCGGGGAGCTGTTTTTT. Protein product: CASVYGAGGPTGELFF.

V usage is TRBV12-3 or TRBV12-4 and J usage is TRBJ1-1; a weak D match, TRBD1 (5 bases). CDR3 length equals 12 residues. V was shortened by 6 bases and J by 8 bases, with 13 bases between the two germline ends. CDR3 nucleotides: TGTGCCAGCAGCAGGGATTCAGGGGAAGCTTTCTTT. This translates into CASSRDSGEAFF.

The chain recombines TRBV19 with TRBJ2-2; D perhaps matches TRBD1 (6 bases). Trimming took 5 bases from V and 6 from J, leaving 22 bases between them. CDR3 length: 17 amino acids. Germline V CDR1 and CDR2: LNHDA, SQIVND (reference sequence). The CDR3 region is CASSPGQNVFPAGELFF. DNA for the CDR3: TGTGCCAGTAGTCCCGGACAGAACGTGTTTCCCGCCGGGGAGCTGTTTTTT.

The chain joins TRBV12-3 or TRBV12-4 to TRBJ1-2; TRBD1 agrees at 8 bases. The CDR3 loop spans 14 amino acids. V trimming: 3 bases; J trimming: 8 bases; junction bases outside the gene matches: 8. CDR3 loop: CASSFYQGAGGYTF. The CDR3 bases are TGTGCCAGCAGTTTCTATCAGGGGGCCGGGGGCTACACCTTC.

The chain has TRBV7-2 and TRBJ2-5, with D possibly being TRBD1 (6 bases). In germline, CDR1 is SGHTA, CDR2 FQGNSA. V shed 5 bases and J shed 5 bases, with 15 bases lying between them. This CDR3 is 14 amino acids long. The CDR3 spells CASSVGHLRETQYF. For the CDR3, the DNA is TGTGCCAGCAGCGTGGGACACCTCCGGGAGACCCAGTACTTC.

V is TRBV10-3 and J is TRBJ1-5; D not resolved. Looked up from germline, CDR1 is ENHRY and CDR2 is SYGVKD. V dropped 4 bases and J dropped 0 bases, with 4 bases sitting between them. The CDR3 sequence is 13 residues long. The CDR3 region has the DNA TGTGCCATCAGTGCCGATAGCAATCAGCCCCAGCATTTT. Amino acid sequence: CAISADSNQPQHF.

The chain links TRBV20-1 to TRBJ1-1, with a weak D call TRBD1 (5 bases). Deletions cut 6 bases from V and 0 bases from J, with 8 bases between. The CDR3 loop spans 12 amino acids. CDR1 and CDR2 (germline): DFQATT, SNEGSKA (reference sequence). The CDR3 DNA is TGCAGTGCGAAGGGGCTGAACACTGAAGCTTTCTTT. Amino acid sequence: CSAKGLNTEAFF.

The chain has TRBV7-2 and TRBJ1-1; D is unresolved. The germline gives CDR1 SGHTA, CDR2 FQGNSA. Trimming took off 5 bases at V and 0 bases at J, with 10 bases between the two ends. This CDR3 has 14 residues. The CDR3 nucleotides read TGTGCCAGCAGCCAAGATAAAATGAACACTGAAGCTTTCTTT. Its translation is CASSQDKMNTEAFF.

The chain carries TRBV18 and TRBJ2-5; D remains unclear. This CDR3 comprises 16 residues. The V and J ends lost 1 base and 5 bases respectively, with 17 bases between them. Germline CDR1 KGHSH, CDR2 LQKENI. The CDR3 spells CASSPLPAGRRETQYF. The DNA for the CDR3 is TGTGCCAGCTCACCACTCCCGGCAGGTCGGCGGGAGACCCAGTACTTC.

The V call is TRBV27, the J call TRBJ1-1; a possible D gene is TRBD1 (6 bases). V was trimmed by 10 bases and J by 4 bases, leaving 19 bases between them. Germline lookup yields CDR1 MNHEY and CDR2 SMNVEV (reference sequence). The CDR3 runs 14 residues. CDR3 sequence: CATKPGGPSTEAFF. In nucleotides, the CDR3 is TGTGCCACTAAGCCTGGGGGGCCGAGCACTGAAGCTTTCTTT.

This chain connects TRBV24-1 to TRBJ1-1, with a tentative D call TRBD1 (6 bases). CDR1 is KGHDR, CDR2 SFDVKD, per germline. The CDR3 loop spans 11 amino acids. V was shortened by 7 bases and J by 7 bases, with 9 bases between the two germline ends. As DNA, the CDR3 is TGTGCCACCAGGAGGGGGGATGAAGCTTTCTTT. Translated, it gives CATRRGDEAFF.

A few counts support this clonotype. The chain is built from TRBV7-8 and TRBJ2-2; D might be TRBD1 (6 bases). The CDR3 is 16 amino acids. The germline V gene encodes CDR1 SGHVS and CDR2 FQNEAQ. V lost 2 bases and J lost 4, with 14 bases in between. CDR3 loop: CASSLRPRGSTGELFF. For the CDR3, the DNA is TGTGCCAGCAGCTTAAGGCCTAGGGGGAGCACCGGGGAGCTGTTTTTT.

Only a few counts were recorded for this clonotype. The rearrangement joins TRBV6-2 or TRBV6-3 to TRBJ1-1; weak D call: TRBD1 (6 bases). V dropped 5 bases and J dropped 4 bases, with 17 bases sitting between them. The CDR3 totals 15 residues. Germline CDR1 and CDR2: MNHEY and SVGEGT. CDR3 protein: CASSARGAPSTEAFF. CDR3 bases: TGTGCCAGCAGTGCGCGGGGGGCGCCTAGCACTGAAGCTTTCTTT.

The V and J genes are TRBV6-1 and TRBJ2-3; 11 bases match TRBD2. J was trimmed by 2 bases and V by 5 bases; bases with no gene match: 3. CDR3 length equals 15 residues. Germline-derived CDR1 and CDR2 are MNHNS and SASEGT. The CDR3 DNA is TGTGCCAGCAGTATAGCGGGAGGGTCCACAGATACGCAGTATTTT. As protein: CASSIAGGSTDTQYF.

CDR3 region: CASSQERLYGYTF. For the CDR3, the DNA is TGCGCCAGCAGCCAAGAGCGTCTCTATGGCTACACCTTC. The chain employs TRBV4-3 and TRBJ1-2; D unclear. V gave up 0 bases and J gave up 4 bases, with 6 bases separating them. The CDR3 covers 13 residues. Germline CDR1 and CDR2: LGHNA and YSLEER.

The chain combines TRBV6-1 with TRBJ1-1, with 8 positions matching TRBD1. From germline, CDR1 is MNHNS and CDR2 SASEGT. The V and J ends lost 6 bases and 3 bases, in that order; junction bases with no gene match: 12. The CDR3 loop spans 16 amino acids. The CDR3 is CASSHITTGVYTEAFF. CDR3 coding DNA: TGTGCCAGCAGCCACATAACGACAGGGGTGTACACTGAAGCTTTCTTT.

The chain couples TRBV4-1 to TRBJ1-2, with 8 bases lining up with TRBD1. V lost 0 bases and J lost 4; bases outside the gene matches: 4. The germline V gene encodes CDR1 MGHRA and CDR2 YSYEKL. This CDR3 has 15 amino acids. The CDR3 DNA follows: TGCGCCAGCAGCCAAGAAACAGGGGGATTCTATGGCTACACCTTC. It encodes CASSQETGGFYGYTF.

As for this clonotype: Relative to the germline gene, one junction end is altered; a read error may explain this. The rearrangement uses TRBV4-2 and TRBJ1-2, with 10 bases lining up with TRBD1. The CDR3 loop spans 15 amino acids. The germline CDR1 and CDR2 sequences are LGHNA and YNFKEQ. CDR3: CASSLAGTGENGYAF. The CDR3 DNA reads as TGTGCCAGCAGCCTCGCCGGGACAGGGGAGAACGGCTACGCCTTC.

In its sample, this clonotype was seen a few times. The rearrangement links TRBV28 to TRBJ2-1, with D perhaps assigned TRBD1 or TRBD2 (6 bases each). V lost 4 bases, J lost 5 bases, and 24 bases lay in between. The CDR3 is 18 amino acids. Looked up from germline, CDR1 is MDHEN and CDR2 is SYDVKM. CDR3 bases: TGTGCCAGCAGTTCCATCCGGGGAGTAGGGGGGCCAAACAATGAGCAGTTCTTC. This encodes CASSSIRGVGGPNNEQFF.

This sequence joins TRBV20-1 and TRBJ2-1; 9 bases match TRBD2. Germline values: CDR1 DFQATT, CDR2 SNEGSKA (reference sequence). Trimming took 0 bases from V and 5 from J; bases not matched to a gene: 8. This CDR3 has 16 amino acids. The CDR3 here is CSARDATSGIHNEQFF. The CDR3 DNA reads as TGCAGTGCTAGAGATGCGACTAGCGGAATTCACAATGAGCAGTTCTTC.

As concerns this clonotype: This may be a read error, as it is one base from a much larger clone. This chain uses TRBV7-2 with TRBJ1-5, with D possibly being TRBD1 (5 bases). In germline, CDR1 is SGHTA, CDR2 FQGNSA. The CDR3 extends over 15 amino acids. CDR3 amino acids: CASSLISGRVDPRHF. As DNA, the CDR3 is TGTGCCAGCAGCTTAATCTCAGGGAGAGTCGACCCCCGGCATTTT.

V gene TRBV7-9 combines with J gene TRBJ2-2; possibly TRBD1 or TRBD2 for D (5 bases each). CDR3 length equals 15 residues. Germline CDR1 SEHNR, CDR2 FQNEAQ (reference sequence). Trimming pared 3 bases from V and 5 bases from J, leaving 13 bases between. Here the CDR3 DNA reads TGTGCCAGCAGCTTTGGGTCGGGGCTTACCGGGGAGCTGTTTTTT. This gives the protein CASSFGSGLTGELFF.